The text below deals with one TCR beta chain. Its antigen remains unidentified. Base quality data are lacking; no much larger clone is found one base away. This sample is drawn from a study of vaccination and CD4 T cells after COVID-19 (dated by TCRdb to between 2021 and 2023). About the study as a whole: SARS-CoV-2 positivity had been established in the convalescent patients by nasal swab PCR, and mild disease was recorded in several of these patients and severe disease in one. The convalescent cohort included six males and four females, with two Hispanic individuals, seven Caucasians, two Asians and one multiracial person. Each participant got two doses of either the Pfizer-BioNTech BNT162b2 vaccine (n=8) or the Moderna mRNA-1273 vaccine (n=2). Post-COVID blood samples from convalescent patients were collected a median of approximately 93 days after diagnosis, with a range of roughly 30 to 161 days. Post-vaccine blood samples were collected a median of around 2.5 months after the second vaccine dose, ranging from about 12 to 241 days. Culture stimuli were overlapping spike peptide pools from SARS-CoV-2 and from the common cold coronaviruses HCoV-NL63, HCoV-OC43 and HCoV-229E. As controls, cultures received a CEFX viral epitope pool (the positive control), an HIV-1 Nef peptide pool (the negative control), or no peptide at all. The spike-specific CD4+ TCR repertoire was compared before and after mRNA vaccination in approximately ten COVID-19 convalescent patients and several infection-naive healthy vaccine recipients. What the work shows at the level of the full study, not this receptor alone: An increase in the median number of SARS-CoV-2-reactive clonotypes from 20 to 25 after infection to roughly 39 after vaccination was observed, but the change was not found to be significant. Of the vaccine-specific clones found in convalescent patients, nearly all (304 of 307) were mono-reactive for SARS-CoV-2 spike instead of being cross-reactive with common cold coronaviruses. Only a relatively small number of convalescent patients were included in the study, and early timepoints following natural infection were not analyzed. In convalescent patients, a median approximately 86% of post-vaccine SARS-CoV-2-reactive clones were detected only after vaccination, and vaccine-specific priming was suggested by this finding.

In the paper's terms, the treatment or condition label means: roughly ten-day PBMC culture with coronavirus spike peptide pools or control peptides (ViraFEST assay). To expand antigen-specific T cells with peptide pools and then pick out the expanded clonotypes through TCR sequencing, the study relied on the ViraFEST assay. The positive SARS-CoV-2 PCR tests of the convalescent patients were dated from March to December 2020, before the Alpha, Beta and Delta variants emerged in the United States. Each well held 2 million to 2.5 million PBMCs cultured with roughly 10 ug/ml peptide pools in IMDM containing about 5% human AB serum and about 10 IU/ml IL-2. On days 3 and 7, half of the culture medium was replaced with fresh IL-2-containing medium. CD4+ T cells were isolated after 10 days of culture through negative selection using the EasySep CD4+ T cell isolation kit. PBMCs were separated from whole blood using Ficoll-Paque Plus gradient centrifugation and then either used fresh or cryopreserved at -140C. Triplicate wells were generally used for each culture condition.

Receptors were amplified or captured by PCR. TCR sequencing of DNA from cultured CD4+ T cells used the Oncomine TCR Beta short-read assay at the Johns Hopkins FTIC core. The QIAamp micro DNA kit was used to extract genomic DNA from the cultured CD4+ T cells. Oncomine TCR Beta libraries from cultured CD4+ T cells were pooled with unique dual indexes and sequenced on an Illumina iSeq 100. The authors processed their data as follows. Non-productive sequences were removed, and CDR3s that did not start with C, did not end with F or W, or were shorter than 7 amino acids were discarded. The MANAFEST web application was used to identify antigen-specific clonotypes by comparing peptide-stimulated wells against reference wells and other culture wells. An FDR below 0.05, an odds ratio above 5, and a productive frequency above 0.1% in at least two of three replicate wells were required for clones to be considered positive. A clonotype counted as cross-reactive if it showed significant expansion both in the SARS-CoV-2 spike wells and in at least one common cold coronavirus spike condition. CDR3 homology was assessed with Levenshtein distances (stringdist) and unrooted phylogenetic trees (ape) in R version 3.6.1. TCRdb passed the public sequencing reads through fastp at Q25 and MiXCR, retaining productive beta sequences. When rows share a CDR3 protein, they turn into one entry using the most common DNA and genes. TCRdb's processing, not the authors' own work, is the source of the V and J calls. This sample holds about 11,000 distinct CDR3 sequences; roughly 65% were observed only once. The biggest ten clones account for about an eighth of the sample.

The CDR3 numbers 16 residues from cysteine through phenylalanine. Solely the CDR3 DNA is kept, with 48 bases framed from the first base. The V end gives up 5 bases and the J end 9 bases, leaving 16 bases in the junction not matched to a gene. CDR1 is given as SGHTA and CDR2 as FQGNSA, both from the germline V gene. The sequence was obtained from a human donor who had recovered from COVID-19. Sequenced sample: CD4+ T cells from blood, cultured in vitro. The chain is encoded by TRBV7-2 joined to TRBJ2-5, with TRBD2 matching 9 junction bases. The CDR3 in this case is CASSPVLAGGGEAQYF. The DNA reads TGTGCCAGCAGCCCCGTACTAGCGGGTGGGGGCGAGGCCCAGTACTTC.